This TCR beta chain was identified during a study of blood T cell repertoires in COVID-19. Across the study: Some COVID-19 samples were acute and others convalescent; all came from the United States, Italy and Spain. Nucleic acid was either cDNA or gDNA, and it came from T cells, B-cell-depleted T cells, or PBMCs.

In the study's own analysis: Amplification from reference gene primers served as the basis for estimated nucleated cell counts. The table came from immunoSEQ multiplex PCR; TCRdb's copy has only in-frame clones and leaves some out. The V and J calls and clone size were taken over from that table, and D and trimming were inferred from the DNA. This sample has around 130,000 clones, with 70% to 90% found just once. This CDR3 comprises 15 residues. CDR1 is SGDLS and CDR2 is YYNGEE in the germline V gene. The V gene end was trimmed by 3 bases and the J gene end by 3 bases; junction bases not matched to a gene: 3.

This clonotype was obtained from a human donor in a cohort sampled during active COVID-19. The chain employs TRBV9 and TRBJ2-1; the match to TRBD2 covers 10 bases. Sequencing was carried out using peripheral blood. In DNA, the CDR3 is TGTGCCAGCAGCGGACTAGCGGGCCACTACAATGAGCAGTTCTTC. Translation gives CASSGLAGHYNEQFF.